This is a list of T cell receptor beta chains from one sample in a study of CD8+ T cells in alopecia areata. TCRdb's table, derived via immunoSEQ multiplex PCR, lists solely in-frame clones and lacks some. Of 93,000 or so clones listed, 55% were seen once; the top ten hold around 9%. Material: CD4+ T cells sorted from blood. The receptors originated from a human donor in good health. Both conserved end residues are trimmed from each CDR3.

V gene,CDR3 length,CDR3 protein
TRBV27,11,ASSFTYTDTQY
TRBV4-1,12,ASSRNEDSYEQY
TRBV30,12,AWRRGILLSPLH
TRBV30,11,AWSLTDHTKAF
TRBV11-2,14,ASSSRGQGPNYGYT
TRBV2,15,ASSVGRGRFMNTEAF
TRBV7-9,12,ASSFGTFYNEQF
TRBV4-3,11,ASSLDREQEQY
TRBV5-1,11,ASSLIQRYGYT
TRBV30,11,AWSQGNQETQY
TRBV29-1,12,SVTVRLGNTEAF